Following are 5 T cell receptor beta chains from one sample sequenced in a study of cytotoxic CD8 clonotypes in ibrutinib-treated CLL. Measured with immunoSEQ multiplex PCR; TCRdb has only the in-frame clones, and not every one. This table holds roughly 97,000 clones, around 73% found once. The material sequenced was PBMCs, taken after 12 months of ibrutinib treatment. The receptors derive from a human donor with chronic lymphocytic leukemia.

A note on this clone: At one end the junction does not follow the germline gene, possibly because of a read error. The V gene is TRBV4-2, the J gene TRBJ1-6; 7 bases agree with TRBD1. There are 17 residues in the CDR3. Germline CDR1 LGHNA, CDR2 YNFKEQ. The CDR3 nucleotides read TGTGCCAGCAGCGATGGTCCGACAGGGTCCTTTAATTCACCCCTCCACTTT. It encodes CASSDGPTGSFNSPLHF.

The genes are TRBV7-3 and TRBJ1-5; D ambiguous. V lost 5 bases and J 0 bases, leaving 8 bases between the germline ends. CDR1 SGHTA and CDR2 FQGTGA come from the germline V gene. This CDR3 has 14 residues. DNA for the CDR3: TGTGCCAGCAGCCCCACTTATAGCAATCAGCCCCAGCATTTT. It specifies CASSPTYSNQPQHF.

This clone was detected only a few times. The chain recombines TRBV13 with TRBJ2-5; no reliable D call. The CDR3 has 14 residues. Germline assignment: CDR1 PRHDT and CDR2 FYEKMQ (reference sequence). The V gene lost 5 bases and the J gene lost 1 base, with 11 bases spanning the gap. CDR3 DNA sequence: TGTGCCAGCAGCCTGAGACAAATCCAAGAGACCCAGTACTTC. As protein: CASSLRQIQETQYF.

The chain couples TRBV6-1 to TRBJ1-5; D gene uncertain. Germline CDR1 and CDR2: MNHNS and SASEGT. CDR3 length: 15 residues. V lost 6 bases to trimming and J lost 4 bases, with 16 bases between them. CDR3: CASRPTEAPNQPQHF. As DNA, the CDR3 is TGTGCCAGCAGGCCGACGGAAGCTCCAAATCAGCCCCAGCATTTT.

CDR3 in amino acids: CAASSINYGYTF. As DNA, the CDR3 is TGTGCCGCGTCAAGCATTAACTATGGCTACACCTTC. This chain uses TRBV6-5 with TRBJ1-2; D is undetermined. V lost 11 bases, J lost 1 base, and 11 bases lay in between. The CDR3 runs to 12 residues. Looked up from germline, CDR1 is MNHEY and CDR2 is SVGAGI.